Below, one TCR beta chain is given with its context. Its target is unknown. These data originate in a study of graft-versus-host responses after intestinal transplantation. Study overall: Multivisceral, liver-intestinal, or isolated intestinal transplants were given to recipients. All of the recipients had induction that used anti-thymocyte globulin, then tacrolimus and steroids for two to three years.

Assay: immunoSEQ multiplex PCR; the TCRdb copy retains only in-frame clones and omits some. Here the sample spans around 28,000 clones, approximately 87% being singletons. The study's findings and limits: Allografts from individuals with graft-donor T cell macrochimerism displayed high graft-versus-host to host-versus-graft clonal ratios. Declines in HvG clones occurring early post-transplant were associated with peak circulating GvH clone levels.

The source material was PBMCs, sampled approximately 29 days after intestinal transplant. The TCR was taken from a human patient who received an intestinal transplant, so some T cells may come from the graft donor.

CDR3 nucleotides: TGTGCCAGAAGCTTAAGGGAGACCCAGTACTTC. Protein sequence: CARSLRETQYF. The chain is built from TRBV5-3 and TRBJ2-5; D unresolved. TRBV5-3 is an ORF; its function is uncertain. The germline V and J ends were trimmed by 2 bases and 5 bases, with 4 bases remaining between them. The CDR3 has 11 amino acids.